The source of this T cell receptor (beta chain) is a study of blood T cell repertoires in COVID-19. Produced via immunoSEQ multiplex PCR; TCRdb's table is partial and in-frame only. The data show some 700,000 clones, around 89% seen once. CDR3 length: 14 residues. Deletions cut 6 bases from V and 8 bases from J, with 14 bases between. Germline assignment: CDR1 SGHTA and CDR2 FQGNSA. This sequence was found in a woman in her late teens or twenties with acute or convalescent COVID-19. J is TRBJ1-6 and V is TRBV7-2, with a tentative D call TRBD1 (5 bases). Sequenced input: peripheral blood. In DNA, the CDR3 is TGTGCCAGCAGACCAGACAGTCGGTATTCACCCCTCCACTTT. It codes for CASRPDSRYSPLHF.